What follows are 32 T cell receptor beta chains derived from one specimen sequenced in a study of T-cell memory formation after mild COVID-19. TCRdb itself ran the 5' RACE reads through MiXCR, one entry per CDR3 protein. The data contain fewer than 70,000 distinct CDR3 sequences, over 7.5% of them singletons. The sequencing sample was made of PBMCs or a T cell subset sorted from them (not recorded which). These receptors all stem from a man younger than 30 who had mild COVID-19 (a few samples of this study predate the infection). Cell type and time point are not known.

The sample holds a few counts of this clonotype. This chain connects TRBV11-2 to TRBJ2-4; TRBD1 aligns across 9 bases. Losses at the gene ends were 6 bases for V and 9 bases for J; bases not matched to a gene: 9. Germline CDR1 is SGHAT and CDR2 is FQNNGV. This CDR3 has 14 amino acids. The CDR3 DNA sequence: TGTGCCAGCAGTCAAGACAGGGGGACCACCATTCAGTACTTC. Amino acid sequence: CASSQDRGTTIQYF.

This clonotype was recorded a few times. The gene calls are TRBV7-9 and TRBJ1-5; 8 nucleotides match TRBD1. Trimming removed 5 bases from V and 5 bases from J; junction bases left unmatched: 2. The CDR3 has 13 residues. Per the germline V gene, CDR1 is SEHNR and CDR2 is FQNEAQ (reference sequence). The CDR3 DNA sequence: TGTGCCAGCAGCACACAGGGGGATCAGCCCCAGCATTTT. This translates into CASSTQGDQPQHF. The variable domain in full, with the rest retrieved from reference TRBV7-9 and TRBJ1-5, is DTGVSQNPRHKITKRGQNVTFRCDPISEHNRLYWYRQTLGQGPEFLTYFQNEAQLEKSRLLSDRFSAERPKGSFSTLEIQRTEQGDSAMYLCASSTQGDQPQHFGDGTRLSIL.

This clonotype was counted between two and nine times. The CDR3 sequence: CASSRAQLTGNYGYTF. DNA for the CDR3: TGTGCCAGCAGCCGGGCTCAACTCACAGGGAACTATGGCTACACCTTC. The chain uses TRBV6-5 and TRBJ1-2, with D possibly matching TRBD1 (6 bases). The CDR3 loop spans 16 amino acids. Germline V CDR1 and CDR2: MNHEY, SVGAGI. Trimming took off 6 bases at V and 2 bases at J, with 19 bases between the two ends.

In its sample, this clonotype was seen many times. This chain joins TRBV6-2 or TRBV6-3 and TRBJ2-1; TRBD1 matches at 7 bases. V dropped 6 bases and J dropped 0; count of bases not matched to a gene: 8. The length of the CDR3 is 16 residues. From germline, CDR1 is MNHEY and CDR2 SVGEGT. The CDR3 DNA follows: TGTGCCAGCAGAACGATACAGGGGAGCTCCTACAATGAGCAGTTCTTC. Translation gives CASRTIQGSSYNEQFF.

V gene TRBV7-9 combines with J gene TRBJ1-4; tentatively, D is TRBD1 (6 bases). The CDR3 is made up of 13 amino acids. Germline values: CDR1 SEHNR, CDR2 FQNEAQ (reference sequence). Trimming removed 8 bases from V and 3 bases from J, with 10 bases in between. CDR3 sequence: CASRQDPNEKLFF. DNA of the CDR3: TGTGCCAGCCGACAGGACCCTAATGAAAAACTGTTTTTT.

This clonotype turned up a few times. The CDR3 DNA is TGTGCCAGCAGCAAAGCGCGTGGGGACAACAAAGATACGCAGTATTTT. It encodes CASSKARGDNKDTQYF. V gene TRBV21-1 combines with J gene TRBJ2-3; the table's D call TRBD1 went unverified against the DNA. TRBV21-1 has pseudogene status. This CDR3 comprises 16 residues.

This clonotype has a count of ten or more. The V call is TRBV6-2 or TRBV6-3, the J call TRBJ2-7; D uncertain. From germline, CDR1 is MNHEY and CDR2 SVGEGT. The CDR3 spans 13 residues. Trimming removed 2 bases at V and 3 bases at J, with 8 bases between. The CDR3 sequence: CASSYALLYEQYV. The CDR3 DNA reads TGTGCCAGCAGTTACGCACTACTCTACGAGCAGTACGTC.

Remarks on this clonotype: A much more abundant neighbour one base away suggests this may be a read error. J is TRBJ2-3 and V is TRBV7-2; 8 bases align to TRBD2. This CDR3 region has 14 residues. V dropped 9 bases and J dropped 3; count of bases not matched to a gene: 8. From germline, CDR1 is SGHTA and CDR2 FQGNSA. As DNA, the CDR3 is TGTGCCAGAAGCCCGAGACTAGCGACAGATACGCAGTATTTT. It encodes CARSPRLATDTQYF.

This clonotype has more than one count but fewer than ten. This chain joins TRBV4-1 and TRBJ1-1; tentatively, D is TRBD1 (6 bases). The CDR3 totals 16 residues. Trimming removed 4 bases at V and 1 base at J, with 16 bases between. Germline CDR1 reads MGHRA; CDR2 reads YSYEKL. The CDR3 nucleotides read TGCGCCAGCAGCCGTACGCCTGACAGGAGGAACACTGAAGCTTTCTTT. It codes for CASSRTPDRRNTEAFF.

DNA for the CDR3: TGCGCCAGCAGCTTGGATCCGGGAGAATGGGAGACCCAGTACTTC. Residues: CASSLDPGEWETQYF. The rearrangement links TRBV5-1 to TRBJ2-5, with a tentative D call TRBD2 (6 bases). The V end lost 0 bases, the J end lost 5 bases, and 14 bases lay between the germline ends. The CDR3 length is 15 residues. The germline gives CDR1 SGHRS, CDR2 YFSETQ. Full variable domain (missing parts from reference TRBV5-1 and TRBJ2-5): KAGVTQTPRYLIKTRGQQVTLSCSPISGHRSVSWYQQTPGQGLQFLFEYFSETQRNKGNFPGRFSGRQFSNSRSEMNVSTLELGDSALYLCASSLDPGEWETQYFGPGTRLLVL.

This clonotype has at least ten counts. This chain connects TRBV12-5 to TRBJ2-7; a possible D gene is TRBD1 (6 bases). In germline, CDR1 is LGHNT, CDR2 FRNRAP. V dropped 9 bases and J dropped 1 base, with 13 bases sitting between them. The CDR3 contains 13 residues. CDR3 bases: TGTGCTAGCCTTCAGGGGAATTCCTACGAGCAGTACTTC. This sequence encodes CASLQGNSYEQYF.

By share of the sample, this clonotype is medium-sized. The V and J genes are TRBV20-1 and TRBJ2-5; D is perhaps TRBD1 or TRBD2 (6 bases each). With 3 bases removed from V and 3 bases from J, the gap between germline ends came to 8 bases. Per germline, CDR1 DFQATT and CDR2 SNEGSKA (reference sequence). The CDR3 is 12 residues long. In nucleotides, the CDR3 is TGCAGTGCTAGGGGGGGCGAAGAGACCCAGTACTTC. Translation gives CSARGGEETQYF.

A few counts support this clonotype. The chain combines TRBV6-2 or TRBV6-3 with TRBJ2-7, with D possibly being TRBD1 (5 bases). CDR1 and CDR2 from the germline V gene are MNHEY and SVGEGT. CDR3 length: 12 residues. V was cut by 8 bases and J by 3 bases, with 11 bases left in between. In DNA, the CDR3 is TGTGCCAGCGGCAGGGATGGCTACGAGCAGTACTTC. Translation gives CASGRDGYEQYF.

This clonotype has only a few counts. V and J are TRBV4-1 and TRBJ2-7; TRBD2 might be the D (5 bases). This CDR3 is built from 15 residues. V lost 8 bases to trimming and J lost 3 bases, with 20 bases between them. Germline V gene lookup returns CDR1 MGHRA and CDR2 YSYEKL. CDR3 loop: CASASPERGRYEQYF. CDR3 bases: TGCGCCAGCGCCTCACCCGAAAGAGGGCGCTACGAGCAGTACTTC.

This chain links TRBV20-1 with TRBJ2-2; TRBD1 matches 7 bases. Germline V CDR1 and CDR2: DFQATT, SNEGSKA (reference sequence). Trimming cost V 5 bases and J 4 bases; bases outside gene matches: 4. The CDR3 consists of 13 residues. CDR3 sequence reads: CSAEGAGTGELFF. In DNA, the CDR3 is TGCAGTGCTGAGGGGGCGGGCACCGGGGAGCTGTTTTTT.

This clonotype has a handful of counts. The V gene is TRBV15, the J gene TRBJ2-5; no clear D. The V and J ends lost 2 bases and 4 bases respectively, with 11 bases between them. CDR3 length: 14 amino acids. Germline V gene data show CDR1 as LNHNV and CDR2 as YYDKDF (reference sequence). The CDR3 DNA reads TGTGCCACCAGCAGACAGGCCTTGGGAGAGACCCAGTACTTC. Its protein is CATSRQALGETQYF.

This clonotype occurred many times. This chain joins TRBV7-9 and TRBJ2-2, with D unresolved. Trimming took 2 bases from V and 2 from J, leaving 9 bases between them. The length of the CDR3 is 15 residues. CDR1 and CDR2 (germline): SEHNR, FQNEAQ (reference sequence). DNA for the CDR3: TGTGCCAGCAGCTTAATCAGGAGTAACACCGGGGAGCTGTTTTTT. It yields the protein CASSLIRSNTGELFF.

This chain joins TRBV5-4 and TRBJ1-2, with a tentative D call TRBD1 (5 bases). Looked up from germline, CDR1 is SGHNT and CDR2 is YYREEE (reference sequence). The length of the CDR3 is 16 residues. Between the trimmed V and J ends, which lost 5 bases and 9 bases, there was a span of 26 bases. CDR3 coding DNA: TGTGCCAGCAGAGCAGGGACGGGCCCAGAGGGAGAAAGCTACACCTTC. This sequence encodes CASRAGTGPEGESYTF.

There are a few counts of this clonotype. The chain has TRBV7-2 and TRBJ2-3; TRBD1 matches 9 bases. There are 14 residues in the CDR3. Germline lookup yields CDR1 SGHTA and CDR2 FQGNSA. V trimming: 4 bases; J trimming: 5 bases; junction bases outside the gene matches: 4. The CDR3 loop reads CASSSDRGLDTQYF. The CDR3 DNA is TGTGCCAGCAGCTCCGACAGGGGGTTAGATACGCAGTATTTT.

This clonotype has only a few counts. The V gene is TRBV9, the J gene TRBJ2-5; no clear D gene. The CDR3 is 12 amino acids. The germline V gene encodes CDR1 SGDLS and CDR2 YYNGEE. V was trimmed by 0 bases and J by 2 bases, leaving 2 bases between them. The CDR3 region is CASSVEQETQYF. The CDR3 DNA is TGTGCCAGCAGCGTAGAGCAAGAGACCCAGTACTTC.

This clonotype was counted ten times or more. J is TRBJ2-7 and V is TRBV6-6, with a possible D match to TRBD1 (6 bases). CDR1 is MNHNY, CDR2 SVGAGI, per germline (reference sequence). Between the trimmed V and J ends, which lost 0 bases and 3 bases, there was a span of 12 bases. The CDR3 contains 15 residues. CDR3 sequence: CASSYSTGSSYEQYV. The CDR3 bases are TGTGCCAGCAGTTACTCAACAGGGAGCAGCTACGAGCAGTACGTC.

The CDR3 protein is CSASQGSRLYTEAFF. The CDR3 DNA reads as TGCAGTGCTAGTCAGGGAAGTAGGCTCTACACTGAAGCTTTCTTT. V gene TRBV20-1 combines with J gene TRBJ1-1, with D perhaps matching TRBD1 (5 bases). This CDR3 is built from 15 residues. Germline CDR1 is DFQATT and CDR2 is SNEGSKA (reference sequence). V lost 3 bases and J 3 bases, leaving 17 bases between the germline ends.

This clonotype was observed a few times. The rearrangement uses TRBV12-3 or TRBV12-4 and TRBJ2-7; the D gene could be TRBD1 or TRBD2 (5 bases each). The CDR3 length is 12 residues. Trimming stripped 3 bases from V and 5 bases from J, with 8 bases between. CDR3 bases: TGTGCCAGCAGTTTTTGGGGGAACGAGCAGTACGTC. Translation: CASSFWGNEQYV.

This clonotype was seen ten or more times. The chain is built from TRBV20-1 and TRBJ2-3; D not resolved. Per the germline V gene, CDR1 is DFQATT and CDR2 is SNEGSKA (reference sequence). The CDR3 sequence is 14 residues long. V dropped 6 bases and J dropped 2 bases, with 15 bases sitting between them. CDR3 in DNA: TGCAGTGCCCAACTGGGCGCGACCACAGATACGCAGTATTTT. This translates into CSAQLGATTDTQYF.

CDR3 region: CASKGSNQPQHF. CDR3 in DNA: TGTGCCAGTAAGGGTAGCAATCAGCCCCAGCATTTT. This chain uses TRBV19 with TRBJ1-5; D is undetermined. Trimming left V 7 bases short and J 0 bases short, with 4 bases between. The CDR3 runs to 12 residues. CDR1 is LNHDA, CDR2 SQIVND, per germline (reference sequence).

This clonotype was counted a few times. J is TRBJ2-5 and V is TRBV7-2; D is undetermined. CDR1 is SGHTA and CDR2 is FQGNSA in the germline V gene. The ends were cut back, 0 bases at V and 7 bases at J, with 15 bases in the middle. The CDR3 contains 15 residues. For the CDR3, the DNA is TGTGCCAGCAGCTTAGCGAGAGCCCGCTTGGGGACCCAGTACTTC. As protein: CASSLARARLGTQYF.

In its sample, this clonotype was seen once. The chain recombines TRBV5-1 with TRBJ1-2, with TRBD1 as a possible D gene (6 bases). The V end was cut by 2 bases, the J end by 6 bases, with 11 bases between. There are 13 residues in the CDR3. CDR1 is SGHRS, CDR2 YFSETQ, per germline. The CDR3 nucleotides read TGCGCCAGCAGCTTATCAGGGGATGATGGCTACACCTTC. Translating gives CASSLSGDDGYTF.

The rearrangement joins TRBV5-6 to TRBJ2-5; maybe TRBD2 (6 bases). The CDR3 extends over 15 amino acids. V dropped 0 bases and J dropped 2 bases, with 11 bases sitting between them. Germline CDR1 reads SGHDT; CDR2 reads YYEEEE. The CDR3 sequence is CASSLGGVGQETQYF. Here the CDR3 DNA reads TGTGCCAGCAGCTTGGGGGGGGTGGGACAAGAGACCCAGTACTTC.

The V call is TRBV6-5, the J call TRBJ2-3, with a weak D call TRBD2 (5 bases). The CDR3 is made up of 14 amino acids. Germline assignment: CDR1 MNHEY and CDR2 SVGAGI. Trimming removed 9 bases at V and 1 base at J, with 14 bases between. The CDR3 DNA sequence: TGTGCCAGTCGAGGGCCTAGTCGCACAGATACGCAGTATTTT. It translates to CASRGPSRTDTQYF.

This clonotype was recorded many times. The V gene is TRBV7-2, the J gene TRBJ2-1; the D is unclear. The CDR3 covers 15 residues. The germline V gene has CDR1 SGHTA and CDR2 FQGNSA. V gave up 1 base and J gave up 7 bases, with 14 bases separating them. Here the CDR3 DNA reads TGTGCCAGCAGCTTAGTCGAATGGGGTCGGAATGAGCAGTTCTTC. It codes for CASSLVEWGRNEQFF.

The V and J genes are TRBV5-1 and TRBJ2-1; either TRBD1 or TRBD2 may fit D (6 bases each). The V and J ends lost 5 bases and 12 bases respectively, with 18 bases between them. The CDR3 has 13 residues. CDR1 is SGHRS, CDR2 YFSETQ, per germline. In DNA form, the CDR3 reads TGCGCCAGCAGGACCGGGACCGGAGGGGGGCAGTTCTTC. This gives the protein CASRTGTGGGQFF.

This clonotype was seen repeatedly, ten times or more. For the CDR3, the DNA is TGTGCCAGCAGTTATCCCCAGGGGATACGGGCCAACGTCCTGACTTTC. Translating it yields CASSYPQGIRANVLTF. This rearrangement joins TRBV6-6 to TRBJ2-6; a weak D match, TRBD1 (6 bases). V dropped 3 bases and J dropped 5 bases, with 14 bases sitting between them. The germline gives CDR1 MNHNY, CDR2 SVGAGI (reference sequence). This CDR3 comprises 16 residues.